The following is a TCR beta chain sequence with its context. This sample stems from a study of blood T cell repertoires in COVID-19. For the study at large: PBMCs, B-cell-depleted T cells, or T cells were the source of the cDNA or gDNA that made up the material.

The repertoire was sequenced with immunoSEQ multiplex PCR; TCRdb's copy has only in-frame clones and lacks some. The sample consists of over 200,000 clones, 89% of them appearing once. V was pared by 8 bases and J by 4 bases, with 6 bases of the junction left unmatched. CDR1 and CDR2 from the germline V gene are SNHLY and FYNNEI. The CDR3 is 13 amino acids. Sample: PBMCs or T cells enriched from blood (not recorded which). The chain carries TRBV2 and TRBJ1-2; 8 nucleotides match TRBD1. The TCR was taken from a woman in her 30s with acute COVID-19. CDR3 nucleotides: TGTGCCAGCGGGGAGGACAGGGCCTATGGCTACACCTTC. This translates into CASGEDRAYGYTF.